Listed below are T cell receptor beta chains from one sample, sequenced in a study of T cells in localized non-small cell lung cancer. Libraries were prepared by immunoSEQ multiplex PCR; TCRdb keeps only in-frame clonotypes and omits some of them. The profile shows some 64,000 clones, roughly 88% of them singletons. The sample in question was peripheral blood, obtained before any cancer treatment. The source of these receptors is a woman aged 40 to 75 with stage I lung adenocarcinoma. Each CDR3 is given with its conserved first and last residue. The D gene is left open where the match is weak. Only some rows state a clone size, as once, few, many or a class for expanded clones.

>TRBV4-2|TRBD2|21|TRBJ2-1|NA
CASSQDPPLAGVTHSYNEQFF
TGTGCCAGCAGCCAAGATCCCCCATTAGCGGGGGTGACCCACTCCTACAATGAGCAGTTCTTC
>TRBV19|NA|15|TRBJ1-2|NA
CASTRVGPPNYGYTF
TGTGCCAGTACCCGGGTTGGCCCTCCTAACTATGGCTACACCTTC
>TRBV10-2|NA|13|TRBJ2-7|NA
CASSDGTLDEQYF
TGCGCCAGCAGTGACGGAACCCTCGACGAGCAGTACTTC
>TRBV28|NA|15|TRBJ2-7|NA
CASRGTRTDTYEQYF
TGTGCCAGCAGAGGAACTCGGACAGATACCTACGAGCAGTACTTC
>TRBV20-1|NA|11|TRBJ1-2|NA
CSARQSGGYTF
TGCAGTGCAAGACAGTCTGGGGGCTACACCTTC
>TRBV5-1|TRBD2|16|TRBJ2-7|once
CASSLQAGAQYYEQYF
TGCGCCAGCAGCTTACAAGCGGGAGCCCAATACTACGAGCAGTACTTC
>TRBV9|NA|15|TRBJ2-5|NA
CASSLTVGERETQYF
TGTGCCAGCAGTTTAACCGTGGGGGAAAGAGAGACCCAGTACTTC
>TRBV19|NA|14|TRBJ1-2|NA
CASIDRDTEYGYTF
TGTGCCAGTATAGACCGGGACACAGAATATGGCTACACCTTC
>TRBV6-5|NA|15|TRBJ2-3|NA
CASSYSGLGADTQYF
TGTGCCAGCAGTTACTCGGGTTTGGGAGCAGATACGCAGTATTTT
>TRBV7-9|NA|12|TRBJ1-2|NA
CASSVRDYGYTF
TGTGCCAGCAGCGTCCGGGACTATGGCTACACCTTC
>TRBV7-9|NA|12|TRBJ1-5|NA
CASSRGNQPQHF
TGTGCCAGCAGCAGAGGCAATCAGCCCCAGCATTTT
>TRBV5-1|NA|16|TRBJ2-2|NA
CASSLAAGMNTGELFF
TGCGCCAGCAGCTTAGCGGCAGGGATGAACACCGGGGAGCTGTTTTTT
>TRBV30|NA|11|TRBJ2-1|NA
CAWSNSNEQFF
TGTGCCTGGAGCAACAGCAATGAGCAGTTCTTC
>TRBV27|NA|12|TRBJ1-1|NA
CASSTWAGEAFF
TGTGCCAGCAGTACTTGGGCAGGTGAAGCTTTCTTT
>TRBV9|NA|15|TRBJ1-3|NA
CASSVDTFSGNTIYF
TGTGCCAGCAGCGTCGATACCTTCTCTGGAAACACCATATATTTT
>TRBV5-1|TRBD1|13|TRBJ2-7|NA
CASSGTGPYEQYF
TGCGCCAGCTCCGGGACAGGCCCCTACGAGCAGTACTTC
>TRBV7-9|NA|13|TRBJ1-1|NA
CASSSSRGTEAFF
TGTGCCAGCAGCTCCTCTCGTGGAACTGAAGCTTTCTTT
>TRBV18|NA|11|TRBJ2-7|few
CASSAIGEQYF
TGTGCCAGCTCAGCCATAGGGGAGCAGTACTTC